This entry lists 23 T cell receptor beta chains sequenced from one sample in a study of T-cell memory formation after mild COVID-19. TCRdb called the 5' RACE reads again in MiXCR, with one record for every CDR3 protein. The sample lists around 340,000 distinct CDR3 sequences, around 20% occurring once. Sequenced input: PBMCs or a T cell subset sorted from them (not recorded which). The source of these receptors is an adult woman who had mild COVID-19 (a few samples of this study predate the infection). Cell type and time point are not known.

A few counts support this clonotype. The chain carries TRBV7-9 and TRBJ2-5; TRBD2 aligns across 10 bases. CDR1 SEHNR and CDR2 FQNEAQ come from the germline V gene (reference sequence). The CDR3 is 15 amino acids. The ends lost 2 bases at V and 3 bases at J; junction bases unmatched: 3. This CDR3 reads CASSLPSGSEETQYF. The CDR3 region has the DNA TGTGCCAGCAGCTTACCTAGCGGGAGTGAAGAGACCCAGTACTTC.

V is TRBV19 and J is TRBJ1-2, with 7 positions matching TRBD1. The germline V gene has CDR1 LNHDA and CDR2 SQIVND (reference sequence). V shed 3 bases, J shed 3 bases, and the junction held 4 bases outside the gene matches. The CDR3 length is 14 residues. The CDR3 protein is CASSIQGGHYGYTF. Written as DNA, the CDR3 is TGTGCCAGTAGTATTCAAGGGGGCCACTATGGCTACACCTTC.

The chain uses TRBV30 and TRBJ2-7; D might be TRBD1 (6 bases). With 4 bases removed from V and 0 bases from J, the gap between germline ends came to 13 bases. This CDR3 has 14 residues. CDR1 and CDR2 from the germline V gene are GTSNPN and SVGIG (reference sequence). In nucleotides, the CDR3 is TGTGCCTGGACAAGGGGGACCCCCTCCTACGAGCAGTACTTC. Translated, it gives CAWTRGTPSYEQYF. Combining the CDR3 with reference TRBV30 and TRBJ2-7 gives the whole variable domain SQTIHQWPATLVQPVGSPLSLECTVEGTSNPNLYWYRQAAGRGLQLLFYSVGIGQISSEVPQNLSASRPQDRQFILSSKKLLLSDSGFYLCAWTRGTPSYEQYFGPGTRLTVT.

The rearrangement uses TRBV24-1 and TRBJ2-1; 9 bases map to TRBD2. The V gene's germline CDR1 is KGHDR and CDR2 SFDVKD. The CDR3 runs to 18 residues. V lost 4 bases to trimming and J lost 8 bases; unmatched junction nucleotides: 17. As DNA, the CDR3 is TGTGCCACCAGTGACCCCTCGGAGGTAGCGGGAGTTTGGGATGAGCAGTTCTTC. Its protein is CATSDPSEVAGVWDEQFF.

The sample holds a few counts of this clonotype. CDR3 in DNA: TGTGCCAGCAGATCCGAACTTGGGGCTAGCGGGAGGGCCCCCTACAATGAGCAGTTCTTC. This gives the protein CASRSELGASGRAPYNEQFF. The chain links TRBV12-3 or TRBV12-4 to TRBJ2-1; TRBD2 matches 12 bases. Unmatched junction bases numbered 17, after V lost 6 bases and J lost 2 bases. The CDR3 runs to 20 residues.

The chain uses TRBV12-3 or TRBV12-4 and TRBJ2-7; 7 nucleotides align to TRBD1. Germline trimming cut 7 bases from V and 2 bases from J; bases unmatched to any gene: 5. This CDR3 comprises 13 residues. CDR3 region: CASTPGQTYEQYF. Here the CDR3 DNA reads TGTGCCAGCACCCCGGGACAGACCTACGAGCAGTACTTC.

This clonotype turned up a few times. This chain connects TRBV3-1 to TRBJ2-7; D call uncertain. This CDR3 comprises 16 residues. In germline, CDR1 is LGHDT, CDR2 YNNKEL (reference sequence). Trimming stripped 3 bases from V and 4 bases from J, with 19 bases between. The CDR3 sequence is CASSHATLLQQYEQYF. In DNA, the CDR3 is TGTGCCAGCAGCCACGCTACTCTCCTCCAACAATACGAGCAGTACTTC.

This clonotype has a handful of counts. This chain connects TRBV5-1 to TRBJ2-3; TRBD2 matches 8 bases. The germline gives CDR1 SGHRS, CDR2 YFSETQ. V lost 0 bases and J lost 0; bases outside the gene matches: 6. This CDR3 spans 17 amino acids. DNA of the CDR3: TGCGCCAGCAGCTTGGCCGCGAGCGGGGGAAGCACAGATACGCAGTATTTT. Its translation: CASSLAASGGSTDTQYF. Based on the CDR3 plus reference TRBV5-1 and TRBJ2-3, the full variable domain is KAGVTQTPRYLIKTRGQQVTLSCSPISGHRSVSWYQQTPGQGLQFLFEYFSETQRNKGNFPGRFSGRQFSNSRSEMNVSTLELGDSALYLCASSLAASGGSTDTQYFGPGTRLTVL.

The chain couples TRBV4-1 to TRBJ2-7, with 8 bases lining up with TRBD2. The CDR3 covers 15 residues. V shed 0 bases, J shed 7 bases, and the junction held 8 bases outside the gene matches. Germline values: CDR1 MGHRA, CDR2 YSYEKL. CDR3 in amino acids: CASSQEVLAGVEQYF. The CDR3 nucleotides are TGCGCCAGCAGCCAAGAGGTCCTAGCGGGTGTTGAGCAGTACTTC.

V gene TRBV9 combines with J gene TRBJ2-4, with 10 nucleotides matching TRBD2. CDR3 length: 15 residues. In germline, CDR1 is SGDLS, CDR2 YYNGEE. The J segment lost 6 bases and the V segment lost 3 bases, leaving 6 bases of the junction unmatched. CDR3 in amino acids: CASSEAGGPGNIQYF. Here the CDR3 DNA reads TGTGCCAGCAGCGAAGCGGGGGGGCCCGGAAACATTCAGTACTTC. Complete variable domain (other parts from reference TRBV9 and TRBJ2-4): DSGVTQTPKHLITATGQRVTLRCSPRSGDLSVYWYQQSLDQGLQFLIQYYNGEERAKGNILERFSAQQFPDLHSELNLSSLELGDSALYFCASSEAGGPGNIQYFGAGTRLSVL.

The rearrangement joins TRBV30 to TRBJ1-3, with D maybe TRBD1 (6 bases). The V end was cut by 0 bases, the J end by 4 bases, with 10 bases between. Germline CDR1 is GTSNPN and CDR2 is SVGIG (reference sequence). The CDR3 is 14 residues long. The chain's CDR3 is CAWSVGGTGNTIYF. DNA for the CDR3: TGTGCCTGGAGTGTAGGGGGGACCGGAAACACCATATATTTT.

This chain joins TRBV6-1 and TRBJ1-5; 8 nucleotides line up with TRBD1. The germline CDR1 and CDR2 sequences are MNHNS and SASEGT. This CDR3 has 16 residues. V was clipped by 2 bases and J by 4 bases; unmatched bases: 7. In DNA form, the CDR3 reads TGTGCCAGCAGTGAACAGGGGGCGGTTTCTAATCAGCCCCAGCATTTT. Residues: CASSEQGAVSNQPQHF.

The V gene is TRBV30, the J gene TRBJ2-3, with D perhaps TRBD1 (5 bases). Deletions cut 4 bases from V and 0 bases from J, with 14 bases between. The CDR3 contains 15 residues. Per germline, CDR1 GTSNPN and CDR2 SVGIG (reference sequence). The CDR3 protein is CAWKTTGISTDTQYF. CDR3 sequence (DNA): TGTGCCTGGAAGACCACAGGAATAAGCACAGATACGCAGTATTTT.

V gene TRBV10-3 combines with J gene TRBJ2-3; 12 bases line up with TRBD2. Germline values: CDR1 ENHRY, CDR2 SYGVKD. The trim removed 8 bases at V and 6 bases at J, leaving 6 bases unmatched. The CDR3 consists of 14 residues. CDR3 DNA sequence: TGTGCCATCGCTAGCGGGGGGGCCTCGGATACGCAGTATTTT. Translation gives CAIASGGASDTQYF.

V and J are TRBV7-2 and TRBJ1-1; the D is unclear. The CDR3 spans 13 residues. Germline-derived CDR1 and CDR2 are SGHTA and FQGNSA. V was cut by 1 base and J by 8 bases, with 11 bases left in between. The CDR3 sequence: CASSLDYITEAFF. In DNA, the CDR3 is TGTGCCAGCAGCTTAGATTATATAACCGAAGCTTTCTTT.

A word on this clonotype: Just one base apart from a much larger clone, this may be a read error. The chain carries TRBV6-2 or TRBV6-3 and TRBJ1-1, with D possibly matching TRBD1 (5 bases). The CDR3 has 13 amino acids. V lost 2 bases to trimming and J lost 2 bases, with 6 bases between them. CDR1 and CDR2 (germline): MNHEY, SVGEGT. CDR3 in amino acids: CASSYRDNTEAFF. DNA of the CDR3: TGTGCCAGCAGTTACCGGGACAACACTGAAGCTTTCTTT.

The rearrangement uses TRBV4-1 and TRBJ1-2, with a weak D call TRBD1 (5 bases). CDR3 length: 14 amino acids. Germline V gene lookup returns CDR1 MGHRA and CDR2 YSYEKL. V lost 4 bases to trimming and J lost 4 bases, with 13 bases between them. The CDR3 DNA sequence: TGCGCCAGCAGCCCCGCGCAGGGTTCCTATGGCTACACCTTC. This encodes CASSPAQGSYGYTF.

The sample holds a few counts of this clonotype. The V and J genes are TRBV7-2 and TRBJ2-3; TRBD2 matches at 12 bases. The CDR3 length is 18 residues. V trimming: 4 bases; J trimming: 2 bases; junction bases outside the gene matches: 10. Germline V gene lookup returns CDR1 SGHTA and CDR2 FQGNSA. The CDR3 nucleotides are TGTGCCAGCAGCTCCAAGGGGCTAGCGGGGGGGATCACAGATACGCAGTATTTT. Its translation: CASSSKGLAGGITDTQYF. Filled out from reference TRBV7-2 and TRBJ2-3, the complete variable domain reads GAGVSQSPSNKVTEKGKDVELRCDPISGHTALYWYRQSLGQGLEFLIYFQGNSAPDKSGLPSDRFSAERTGGSVSTLTIQRTQQEDSAVYLCASSSKGLAGGITDTQYFGPGTRLTVL.

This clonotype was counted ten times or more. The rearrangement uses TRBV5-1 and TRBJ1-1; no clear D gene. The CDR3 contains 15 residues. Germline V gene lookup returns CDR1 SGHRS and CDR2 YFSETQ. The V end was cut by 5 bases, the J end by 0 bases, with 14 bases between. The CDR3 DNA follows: TGCGCCAGCAGATTTAGTTCCTCCATGAACACTGAAGCTTTCTTT. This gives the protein CASRFSSSMNTEAFF.

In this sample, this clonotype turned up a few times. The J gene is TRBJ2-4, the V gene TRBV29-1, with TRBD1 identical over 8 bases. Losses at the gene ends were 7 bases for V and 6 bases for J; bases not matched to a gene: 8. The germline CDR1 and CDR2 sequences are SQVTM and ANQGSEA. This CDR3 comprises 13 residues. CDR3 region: CSARTGTLNIQYF. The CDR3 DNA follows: TGCAGCGCCCGGACAGGGACGTTAAACATTCAGTACTTC.

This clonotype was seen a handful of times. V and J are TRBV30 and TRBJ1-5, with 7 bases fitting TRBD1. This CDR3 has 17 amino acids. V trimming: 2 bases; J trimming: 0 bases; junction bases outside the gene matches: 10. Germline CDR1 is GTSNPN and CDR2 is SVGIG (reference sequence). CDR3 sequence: CAWSTTGKANSNQPQHF. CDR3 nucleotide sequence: TGTGCCTGGAGTACGACAGGGAAGGCTAATAGCAATCAGCCCCAGCATTTT.

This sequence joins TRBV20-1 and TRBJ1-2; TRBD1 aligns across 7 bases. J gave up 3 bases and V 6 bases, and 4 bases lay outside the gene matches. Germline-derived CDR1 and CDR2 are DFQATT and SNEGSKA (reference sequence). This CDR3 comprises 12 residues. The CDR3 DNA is TGCAGTGCAAGTACAGGGGACTATGGCTACACCTTC. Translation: CSASTGDYGYTF.

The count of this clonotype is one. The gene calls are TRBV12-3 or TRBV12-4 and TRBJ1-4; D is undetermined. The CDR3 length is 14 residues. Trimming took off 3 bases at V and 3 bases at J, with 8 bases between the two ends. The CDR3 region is CASSFAEPNEKLFF. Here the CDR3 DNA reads TGTGCCAGCAGTTTTGCGGAGCCTAATGAAAAACTGTTTTTT.